Shown below are 28 T cell receptor beta chains from a single sample sequenced in a study of neurological immune-mediated disorders. TCRdb used MiXCR to reprocess the 5' RACE reads, holding one entry per CDR3 protein. The sample shows 20,000 to 30,000 distinct CDR3 sequences, about 6.3% of them seen only once. The sequenced material came from PBMCs. These receptors originate from a middle-aged woman in good health.

A note on this clonotype: Given a much more abundant clone one base away, this may be a read error. V gene TRBV7-9 combines with J gene TRBJ2-7; 9 nucleotides line up with TRBD1. Germline lookup yields CDR1 SEHNR and CDR2 FQNEAQ (reference sequence). This CDR3 comprises 15 residues. The CDR3 protein is CVSSWPDRGVREQYF. The DNA of the CDR3 is TGTGTCAGCAGCTGGCCGGACAGGGGAGTTCGGGAGCAGTACTTC.

The gene calls are TRBV9 and TRBJ2-3; TRBD1 might be the D (5 bases). The germline gives CDR1 SGDLS, CDR2 YYNGEE. V lost 0 bases and J 2 bases, leaving 13 bases between the germline ends. The CDR3 totals 16 residues. The CDR3 reads CASSVVGRVATDTQYF. Written as DNA, the CDR3 is TGTGCCAGCAGCGTAGTGGGCAGGGTGGCCACAGATACGCAGTATTTT. The variable domain in full, completed from reference TRBV9 and TRBJ2-3, reads DSGVTQTPKHLITATGQRVTLRCSPRSGDLSVYWYQQSLDQGLQFLIQYYNGEERAKGNILERFSAQQFPDLHSELNLSSLELGDSALYFCASSVVGRVATDTQYFGPGTRLTVL.

This clonotype has only one observation. This chain uses TRBV6-5 with TRBJ1-2, with TRBD1 matching 7 bases. Germline V CDR1 and CDR2: MNHEY, SVGAGI. This CDR3 spans 14 amino acids. J lost 2 bases, V lost 5 bases, and 5 bases had no gene match. CDR3 protein: CASSLLGQNYGYTF. CDR3 bases: TGTGCCAGCAGTCTCTTGGGACAGAACTATGGCTACACCTTC.

This clonotype showed up just a few times. The gene calls are TRBV28 and TRBJ2-7, with D perhaps matching TRBD2 (5 bases). This CDR3 comprises 12 residues. Trimming took off 6 bases at V and 6 bases at J, with 12 bases between the two ends. Germline CDR1 reads MDHEN; CDR2 reads SYDVKM. CDR3 bases: TGTGCCAGCAGCCGGGGTTCGGGCGAGCAGTACTTC. Its protein is CASSRGSGEQYF. The full variable domain, its missing parts supplied by reference TRBV28 and TRBJ2-7, is DVKVTQSSRYLVKRTGEKVFLECVQDMDHENMFWYRQDPGLGLRLIYFSYDVKMKEKGDIPEGYSVSREKKERFSLILESASTNQTSMYLCASSRGSGEQYFGPGTRLTVT.

In this sample, this clonotype turned up many times. The rearrangement uses TRBV4-1 and TRBJ1-5, with unresolved D. The germline V and J ends were trimmed by 0 bases and 6 bases, with 6 bases remaining between them. The CDR3 has 13 amino acids. Germline V gene lookup returns CDR1 MGHRA and CDR2 YSYEKL. The CDR3 nucleotides read TGCGCCAGCAGCCAAGATCCAGGTCAGCCCCAGCATTTT. Translated, it gives CASSQDPGQPQHF.

Many counts were recorded for this clonotype. This chain joins TRBV20-1 and TRBJ2-7; 7 bases map to TRBD2. CDR1 is DFQATT, CDR2 SNEGSKA, per germline (reference sequence). V was pared by 2 bases and J by 3 bases, with 4 bases of the junction left unmatched. This CDR3 is 13 amino acids long. The CDR3 spells CSARWEGSYEQYF. Here the CDR3 DNA reads TGCAGTGCTAGATGGGAGGGGAGCTACGAGCAGTACTTC.

This clonotype was found many times. A junction boundary mismatches the germline segment, possibly from a read error. The V gene is TRBV7-7, the J gene TRBJ2-3; the match to TRBD2 covers 9 bases. Germline loops: CDR1 SSHAT, CDR2 FNYEAQ (reference sequence). The CDR3 is made up of 17 amino acids. Written as DNA, the CDR3 is TGTGCTAGCAGCTCACATATAGCGGGGGCTAGCACAGATACGCAGTATTTT. Its protein is CASSSHIAGASTDTQYF.

This clonotype counts as medium-sized. This chain links TRBV7-6 with TRBJ1-2; possibly TRBD1 for D (6 bases). The CDR3 sequence is 15 residues long. Germline CDR1 reads SGHVS; CDR2 reads FNYEAQ. V lost 4 bases and J 6 bases, leaving 18 bases between the germline ends. CDR3 in DNA: TGTGCCAGCAGCTCCTCGACAGGTCTCGGGAATGGCTACACCTTC. Translated: CASSSSTGLGNGYTF. Based on the CDR3 plus reference TRBV7-6 and TRBJ1-2, the full variable domain is GAGVSQSPRYKVTKRGQDVALRCDPISGHVSLYWYRQALGQGPEFLTYFNYEAQQDKSGLPNDRFSAERPEGSISTLTIQRTEQRDSAMYRCASSSSTGLGNGYTFGSGTRLTVV.

This clonotype appeared many times. J is TRBJ2-2 and V is TRBV28; TRBD2 agrees at 10 bases. V gave up 6 bases and J gave up 0 bases; unmatched junction bases: 4. Germline CDR1 and CDR2: MDHEN and SYDVKM. The length of the CDR3 is 16 residues. The CDR3 DNA is TGTGCCAGCAGGGGTAGCGGGAGGCCGAACACCGGGGAGCTGTTTTTT. Translation: CASRGSGRPNTGELFF.

This clonotype was counted many times. V usage is TRBV29-1 and J usage is TRBJ2-7; D tentatively reads TRBD1 or TRBD2 (5 bases each). The length of the CDR3 is 14 residues. The germline V gene encodes CDR1 SQVTM and CDR2 ANQGSEA. V lost 4 bases and J lost 2, with 15 bases in between. CDR3 sequence: CSVVSGDQPYEQYF. In DNA form, the CDR3 reads TGCAGCGTTGTATCTGGGGACCAACCCTACGAGCAGTACTTC.

This clonotype was counted at least ten times. The CDR3 loop reads CSGEQGGETQYF. The CDR3 DNA sequence: TGCAGTGGGGAACAGGGTGGAGAGACCCAGTACTTC. The V call is TRBV20-1, the J call TRBJ2-5; a weak D match, TRBD1 (6 bases). CDR1 is DFQATT and CDR2 is SNEGSKA in the germline V gene (reference sequence). The V gene lost 7 bases and the J gene lost 4 bases, with 13 bases spanning the gap. The CDR3 extends over 12 amino acids.

This clonotype was seen repeatedly, ten times or more. This chain joins TRBV4-3 and TRBJ2-3; 8 nucleotides line up with TRBD2. V lost 1 base, J lost 0 bases, and 3 bases stayed unmatched. The length of the CDR3 is 16 residues. Germline CDR1 reads LGHNA; CDR2 reads YSLEER. CDR3 coding DNA: TGCGCCAGCAGCCAAGGGCCTAGCGGGAGCACAGATACGCAGTATTTT. Its protein is CASSQGPSGSTDTQYF.

The sample holds many counts of this clonotype. The V gene is TRBV5-6, the J gene TRBJ1-6, with 7 nucleotides matching TRBD1. Per the germline V gene, CDR1 is SGHDT and CDR2 is YYEEEE. The V and J ends lost 1 base and 5 bases, in that order; junction bases with no gene match: 6. There are 16 residues in the CDR3. In DNA form, the CDR3 reads TGTGCCAGCAGCTTGAGAGGAGGGGGCAATAATTCACCCCTCCACTTT. As protein: CASSLRGGGNNSPLHF. Based on the CDR3 plus reference TRBV5-6 and TRBJ1-6, the full variable domain is DAGVTQSPTHLIKTRGQQVTLRCSPKSGHDTVSWYQQALGQGPQFIFQYYEEEERQRGNFPDRFSGHQFPNYSSELNVNALLLGDSALYLCASSLRGGGNNSPLHFGNGTRLTVT.

This clonotype has at least ten counts. The chain joins TRBV15 to TRBJ2-7, with 9 bases identical to TRBD2. V shed 1 base and J 0 bases; nucleotides not matched to a gene: 7. The V gene's germline CDR1 is LNHNV and CDR2 YYDKDF (reference sequence). The CDR3 spans 17 residues. CDR3 bases: TGTGCCACCAGCAGAGGGTGGGGCGGGAGGGACTCCTACGAGCAGTACTTC. This gives the protein CATSRGWGGRDSYEQYF.

In its sample, this clonotype was seen many times. The chain links TRBV5-5 to TRBJ1-5; D not resolved. Germline CDR1 reads SGHKS; CDR2 reads YYEKEE (reference sequence). The CDR3 length is 14 residues. Trimming removed 4 bases at V and 2 bases at J, with 10 bases between. Here the CDR3 DNA reads TGTGCCAGCAGCCGTGCGACGGGCAATCAGCCCCAGCATTTT. Protein product: CASSRATGNQPQHF.

This clonotype appeared many times. This CDR3 reads CASSLFAGEGRGDTQYF. Written as DNA, the CDR3 is TGTGCCAGCAGCTTGTTCGCCGGGGAGGGCCGGGGAGATACGCAGTATTTT. The rearrangement joins TRBV5-6 to TRBJ2-3, with TRBD2 identical over 7 bases. CDR3 length equals 17 residues. The germline V gene encodes CDR1 SGHDT and CDR2 YYEEEE. After removal of 1 base from V and 5 bases from J, the junction contained 13 bases not matched to a gene.

The chain employs TRBV28 and TRBJ2-7, with D possibly being TRBD1 (5 bases). CDR3 length: 18 amino acids. The germline V and J ends were trimmed by 8 bases and 4 bases, with 30 bases remaining between them. The germline gives CDR1 MDHEN, CDR2 SYDVKM. CDR3 loop: CASWGRGVVAGSSYEQYF. For the CDR3, the DNA is TGTGCCAGCTGGGGAAGGGGCGTCGTAGCCGGGTCGTCGTACGAGCAGTACTTC.

This clonotype came up many times. V gene TRBV5-1 combines with J gene TRBJ2-7; D gene unclear. V lost 0 bases and J 3 bases, leaving 4 bases between the germline ends. The CDR3 is made up of 12 amino acids. CDR1 and CDR2 from the germline V gene are SGHRS and YFSETQ. CDR3: CASSLASYEQYF. CDR3 DNA sequence: TGCGCCAGCAGCTTGGCCAGCTACGAGCAGTACTTC.

The table lists this clonotype with many counts. The chain is built from TRBV5-6 and TRBJ2-1; 7 nucleotides line up with TRBD2. The CDR3 length is 16 residues. J lost 10 bases, V lost 3 bases, and 16 bases had no gene match. Germline V lookup: CDR1 SGHDT, CDR2 YYEEEE. The CDR3 DNA reads TGTGCCAGCAGCTCGATGGGCCGGGGGGAAGAATGGGAGCAGTTCTTC. Protein: CASSSMGRGEEWEQFF.

This clonotype showed up just once. A read error may account for a junction end that differs from germline. The gene calls are TRBV11-2 and TRBJ2-3, with D perhaps matching TRBD2 (6 bases). The CDR3 is 15 amino acids. Germline loops: CDR1 SGHAT, CDR2 FQNNGV. The CDR3 nucleotides read TGTGCCAGCAGCTTAGGGCGGACTAAAGGTGATATGCAGTATTTT. Its protein product is CASSLGRTKGDMQYF. Filled out from reference TRBV11-2 and TRBJ2-3, the complete variable domain reads EAGVAQSPRYKIIEKRQSVAFWCNPISGHATLYWYQQILGQGPKLLIQFQNNGVVDDSQLPKDRFSAERLKGVDSTLKIQPAKLEDSAVYLCASSLGRTKGDMQYFGPGTRLTVL.

This clonotype has a count of ten or more. V gene TRBV3-1 combines with J gene TRBJ2-3; TRBD2 is a possible D gene (6 bases). This CDR3 is 15 amino acids long. The ends were cut back, 2 bases at V and 6 bases at J, with 15 bases in the middle. Germline loops: CDR1 LGHDT, CDR2 YNNKEL (reference sequence). CDR3 in DNA: TGTGCCAGCAGCCAAATATCGGGGGTTGTCGATACGCAGTATTTT. Its translation is CASSQISGVVDTQYF.

This clonotype occurred many times. The J gene is TRBJ2-3, the V gene TRBV29-1, with D possibly matching TRBD2 (7 bases). Germline CDR1 and CDR2: SQVTM and ANQGSEA. The CDR3 spans 14 residues. V lost 4 bases and J lost 10, with 21 bases in between. CDR3 nucleotides: TGCAGCGTTGGACCTCCCGGGAGGAGGGGGGCGCAGTATTTT. It translates to CSVGPPGRRGAQYF.

Ten or more counts support this clonotype. V usage is TRBV20-1 and J usage is TRBJ2-1; D ambiguous. This CDR3 spans 16 amino acids. CDR1 is DFQATT, CDR2 SNEGSKA, per germline (reference sequence). V gave up 5 bases and J gave up 0 bases, with 17 bases separating them. The DNA for the CDR3 is TGCAGTGCTCGGCCTCTTGATCCCGGCTCCTACAATGAGCAGTTCTTC. Protein: CSARPLDPGSYNEQFF.

Ten or more counts support this clonotype. The V gene is TRBV28, the J gene TRBJ2-2, with 7 bases that match TRBD2. V lost 8 bases to trimming and J lost 1 base; unmatched junction nucleotides: 7. The germline V gene encodes CDR1 MDHEN and CDR2 SYDVKM. The CDR3 covers 15 residues. The CDR3 loop reads CASVLSGGNTGELFF. The CDR3 bases are TGTGCCAGCGTCCTCTCGGGAGGGAACACCGGGGAGCTGTTTTTT.

This clonotype was recorded at least ten times. The V gene is TRBV5-1, the J gene TRBJ2-2; tentatively, D is TRBD2 (5 bases). CDR3 length: 15 residues. The V gene's germline CDR1 is SGHRS and CDR2 YFSETQ. Deletions cut 10 bases from V and 0 bases from J, with 16 bases between. The CDR3 here is CASWVEGANTGELFF. Written as DNA, the CDR3 is TGCGCCTCCTGGGTTGAGGGTGCGAACACCGGGGAGCTGTTTTTT. Variable domain in full (rest from reference TRBV5-1 and TRBJ2-2): KAGVTQTPRYLIKTRGQQVTLSCSPISGHRSVSWYQQTPGQGLQFLFEYFSETQRNKGNFPGRFSGRQFSNSRSEMNVSTLELGDSALYLCASWVEGANTGELFFGEGSRLTVL.

Many counts were recorded for this clonotype. J is TRBJ1-1 and V is TRBV29-1; D remains ambiguous. V was clipped by 0 bases and J by 4 bases, with 9 bases between them. The CDR3 loop spans 13 amino acids. The germline gives CDR1 SQVTM, CDR2 ANQGSEA. CDR3 coding DNA: TGCAGCGTTGAAGAGAATCGGGGCACTGAAGCTTTCTTT. It encodes CSVEENRGTEAFF.

This clonotype was seen at least ten times. V gene TRBV6-2 or TRBV6-3 combines with J gene TRBJ2-3, with 11 bases identical to TRBD2. V was pared by 9 bases and J by 2 bases, with 7 bases of the junction left unmatched. There are 15 residues in the CDR3. CDR1 is MNHEY and CDR2 is SVGEGT in the germline V gene. The CDR3 DNA reads TGTGCCAGTCAACTAGCGGGAGCCGTCACAGATACGCAGTATTTT. Encoded protein: CASQLAGAVTDTQYF.

This clonotype has a count of ten or more. The CDR3 sequence: CSARDQGRGGSPLHF. In DNA form, the CDR3 reads TGCAGTGCTAGAGATCAGGGCAGGGGAGGTTCACCCCTCCACTTT. The chain carries TRBV20-1 and TRBJ1-6; D is possibly TRBD1 (6 bases). This CDR3 contains 15 residues. Trimming stripped 0 bases from V and 9 bases from J, with 15 bases between. Germline-derived CDR1 and CDR2 are DFQATT and SNEGSKA (reference sequence).